These 8 T cell receptor beta chains share one sample of origin, sequenced in a study of T cell responses to AZD1222 COVID-19 vaccine. Assay used: immunoSEQ multiplex PCR; TCRdb lists only in-frame clones, some missing. Here the sample spans 120,000 or so clones, around 84% being singletons. Sample: peripheral blood, taken 28 days after the second AZD1222 dose. These receptors all come from an adult who received the AZD1222 COVID-19 vaccine.

This chain connects TRBV5-1 to TRBJ2-5; D not certain. CDR3 size: 13 residues. In germline, CDR1 is SGHRS, CDR2 YFSETQ. Trimming pared 3 bases from V and 4 bases from J, leaving 10 bases between. The CDR3 loop is CASSSQFPETQYF. The DNA for the CDR3 is TGCGCCAGCAGCTCCCAGTTCCCAGAGACCCAGTACTTC.

J is TRBJ1-2 and V is TRBV10-3, with a weak D call TRBD1 (6 bases). The CDR3 has 15 amino acids. The V gene lost 2 bases and the J gene lost 2 bases, with 12 bases spanning the gap. CDR1 ENHRY and CDR2 SYGVKD come from the germline V gene. The CDR3 loop is CAISEGGAQNYGYTF. CDR3 DNA: TGTGCCATCAGTGAGGGGGGGGCACAGAACTATGGCTACACCTTC.

V gene TRBV7-8 combines with J gene TRBJ1-3, with D perhaps TRBD1 (6 bases). The germline CDR1 and CDR2 sequences are SGHVS and FQNEAQ. V was shortened by 6 bases and J by 0 bases, with 18 bases between the two germline ends. This CDR3 region has 17 residues. The CDR3 loop reads CASSPPGHSFSGNTIYF. The DNA of the CDR3 is TGTGCCAGCAGTCCACCGGGACACTCTTTCTCTGGAAACACCATATATTTT. The variable domain in full, with the rest retrieved from reference TRBV7-8 and TRBJ1-3, is GAGVSQSPRYKVAKRGQDVALRCDPISGHVSLFWYQQALGQGPEFLTYFQNEAQLDKSGLPSDRFFAERPEGSVSTLKIQRTQQEDSAVYLCASSPPGHSFSGNTIYFGEGSWLTVV.

The chain joins TRBV2 to TRBJ2-1; the D gene is possibly TRBD1 (6 bases). Germline assignment: CDR1 SNHLY and CDR2 FYNNEI. With 8 bases removed from V and 13 bases from J, the gap between germline ends came to 15 bases. This CDR3 contains 11 residues. Here the CDR3 DNA reads TGTGCCAGCTGCGAGGGGGTTGAACAGTTCTTC. Its translation is CASCEGVEQFF.

This clone has more than one count but fewer than ten. The gene calls are TRBV6-5 and TRBJ1-5, with 7 positions matching TRBD1. This CDR3 is built from 14 residues. J gave up 4 bases and V 6 bases, and 6 bases lay outside the gene matches. CDR1 is MNHEY and CDR2 is SVGAGI in the germline V gene. CDR3 amino acids: CASRASGQNQPQHF. The DNA of the CDR3 is TGTGCCAGCAGGGCTTCGGGACAGAATCAGCCCCAGCATTTT.

V and J are TRBV29-1 and TRBJ1-2, with a possible D match to TRBD1 (5 bases). V lost 7 bases and J lost 4, with 7 bases in between. From germline, CDR1 is SQVTM and CDR2 ANQGSEA. The CDR3 sequence is 10 residues long. This CDR3 is CSADSYGYTF. DNA for the CDR3: TGCAGCGCCGACAGCTATGGCTACACCTTC.

V usage is TRBV21-1 and J usage is TRBJ1-5; the table's D call, TRBD1, was not checked against the DNA. TRBV21-1 is tagged as a pseudogene. This CDR3 spans 17 amino acids. The CDR3 loop reads CASSPLGPGQPSGAQHF. CDR3 nucleotide sequence: TGTGCCAGCAGTCCCCTTGGCCCCGGACAGCCTAGTGGAGCCCAGCATTTT.

The rearrangement uses TRBV19 and TRBJ2-3, with 9 bases that match TRBD2. This CDR3 contains 17 residues. J was trimmed by 0 bases and V by 5 bases; bases with no gene match: 9. Germline V gene data show CDR1 as LNHDA and CDR2 as SQIVND (reference sequence). The CDR3 nucleotides read TGTGCCAGTAGTTCTTCCCGACTAGCGGATAGCACAGATACGCAGTATTTT. This encodes CASSSSRLADSTDTQYF.